This T cell receptor beta chain is drawn from a study of spatial heterogeneity in lung cancer. This clonotype was found many times. Antigen unknown. Germline assignment: CDR1 SGHTA and CDR2 FQGTGA. The CDR3 spans 15 residues. The V gene end was trimmed by 5 bases and the J gene end by 5 bases; junction bases not matched to a gene: 10. Time point described: sample taken at primary tumor resection. Unsorted samples of tumor, nontumor lung or frozen PBMC had their whole RNA sequenced. The donors, around 71 patients with untreated early-stage non-small cell lung cancer, provided the samples. Each CDR3 protein is one row after TCRdb ran MiXCR on the 5' RACE reads. Seen here are tens of thousands of distinct CDR3 sequences, roughly 8% observed once, and the top ten hold around 30%. General study points: Among blood samples, ubiquitous expanded tumor TCRs appeared more at resection than at follow-up.

The rearrangement links TRBV7-3 to TRBJ2-5; 8 bases match TRBD1. The TCR was taken from a male donor with early-stage non-small cell lung cancer. The sample in question was PBMCs, obtained at surgery. Here the CDR3 DNA reads TGTGCCAGCAGCGTTGGACAGGGAGGAGTGGAGACCCAGTACTTC. It is translated as CASSVGQGGVETQYF. Variable domain in full (rest from reference TRBV7-3 and TRBJ2-5): GAGVSQTPSNKVTEKGKYVELRCDPISGHTALYWYRQSLGQGPEFLIYFQGTGAADDSGLPNDRFFAVRPEGSVSTLKIQRTERGDSAVYLCASSVGQGGVETQYFGPGTRLLVL.